This is a list of T cell receptor beta chains from one sample in a study of blood T cell repertoires in COVID-19. TCRdb keeps only in-frame clones here, not all; method: immunoSEQ multiplex PCR. Of about 80,000 clones in the sample, almost 85% are singletons; the top ten hold about an eighth. Sequencing was carried out using peripheral blood. The receptors shown here come from a man older than 75 with acute or convalescent COVID-19. Both conserved end residues are part of each CDR3. A D gene is named only where the DNA matches it firmly. A clone size is listed for some rows: how often the clone was seen (once, few, many), or a class if it is expanded.

cdr3_aa | cdr3_nt | clone_size | j_call | v_call | d_call
CATKTSGGAHEQFF | TGTGCCACCAAAACTAGCGGGGGGGCCCATGAGCAGTTCTTC | . | TRBJ2-1 | TRBV24-1 | TRBD2
CSASKAGLGTEAFF | TGCAGTGCTAGTAAGGCAGGTCTGGGCACTGAAGCTTTCTTT | . | TRBJ1-1 | TRBV20-1 | .
CASSIPTGDNSPLHF | TGTGCCAGTAGTATCCCGACAGGGGATAATTCACCCCTCCACTTT | . | TRBJ1-6 | TRBV19 | TRBD1
CASSPGQGAVYGYIF | TGCGCCAGCAGCCCGGGACAGGGAGCCGTCTATGGCTACATCTTC | . | TRBJ1-2 | TRBV5-1 | TRBD1
CASSLGQGNEQFF | TGTGCCAGCAGCTTGGGACAGGGGAATGAGCAGTTCTTC | . | TRBJ2-1 | TRBV7-8 | TRBD1
CASSHHSSYEQYF | TGTGCCAGCAGCCATCACAGTTCCTACGAGCAGTACTTC | . | TRBJ2-7 | TRBV14 | .
CASSQAGTGSGTDTQYF | TGTGCCAGCAGCCAGGCCGGGACAGGGTCGGGCACAGATACGCAGTATTTT | once | TRBJ2-3 | TRBV3-1/TRBV3-2 | TRBD1
CAISGTGNTEAFF | TGTGCCATCAGTGGGACAGGGAACACTGAAGCTTTCTTT | . | TRBJ1-1 | TRBV10-3 | TRBD1
CASSGAKSYEQYF | TGTGCCAGCAGTGGGGCCAAATCCTACGAGCAGTACTTC | once | TRBJ2-7 | TRBV2 | .
CAGRDRGSSDSPLHF | TGTGCCGGCCGGGACAGGGGGAGCTCGGATTCACCCCTCCACTTT | . | TRBJ1-6 | TRBV6-6 | TRBD1
CASSPSSQGAEAFF | TGTGCCAGCTCACCCTCCTCACAGGGGGCTGAAGCTTTCTTT | . | TRBJ1-1 | TRBV18 | TRBD1
CASSFSPTSGQKTGELFF | TGCGCCAGCAGCTTTTCGCCAACTAGCGGTCAAAAAACCGGGGAGCTGTTTTTT | . | TRBJ2-2 | TRBV5-1 | TRBD2
CATSSGGDLRNEQFF | TGTGCCACCTCCTCGGGAGGGGACTTAAGAAATGAGCAGTTCTTC | . | TRBJ2-1 | TRBV6-5 | TRBD2
CASSDGGPGAFF | TGCGCCAGCAGTGACGGCGGGCCTGGAGCTTTCTTT | . | TRBJ1-1 | TRBV10-2 | .
CASTGHGELFF | TGCGCCAGCACAGGGCACGGGGAGCTGTTTTTT | . | TRBJ2-2 | TRBV5-1 | .
CASIGTETYEQYF | TGTGCCAGCATTGGGACTGAGACCTACGAGCAGTACTTC | . | TRBJ2-7 | TRBV2 | .
CASSQDISASYNEQFF | TGTGCCAGCAGCCAAGACATAAGCGCCTCCTACAATGAGCAGTTCTTC | . | TRBJ2-1 | TRBV4-2 | .
CASRSQVRRTGELFF | TGTGCCAGCAGGAGCCAGGTTCGTCGGACCGGGGAGCTGTTTTTT | . | TRBJ2-2 | TRBV6-5 | .
CASSGYRENSPLHF | TGTGCCAGCAGCGGTTACAGGGAAAATTCACCCCTCCACTTT | . | TRBJ1-6 | TRBV5-4 | .
CASRGSGNSPLHF | TGTGCCAGCAGAGGGTCAGGGAATTCACCCCTCCACTTT | . | TRBJ1-6 | TRBV2 | .
CASKTQGSSYNEQFF | TGTGCCAGCAAGACACAGGGATCCTCCTACAATGAGCAGTTCTTC | few | TRBJ2-1 | TRBV2 | .
CASSQDSYGVRETQYF | TGTGCCAGCAGCCAAGATAGTTACGGGGTGAGAGAGACCCAGTACTTC | . | TRBJ2-5 | TRBV3-1/TRBV3-2 | .
CASSPPSSGELFF | TGTGCCAGCTCACCACCGTCCTCCGGGGAGCTGTTTTTT | once | TRBJ2-2 | TRBV18 | .
CASSASWRGGYNEQFF | TGCGCCAGCAGCGCCTCCTGGAGGGGGGGCTACAATGAGCAGTTCTTC | . | TRBJ2-1 | TRBV10-1 | .
CASSPSDRDNSPLHF | TGTGCCAGCTCACCATCGGACAGGGATAATTCACCCCTCCACTTT | . | TRBJ1-6 | TRBV18 | TRBD1
CASSQGLAKNIQYF | TGTGCCAGTAGTCAGGGTTTAGCCAAAAACATTCAGTACTTC | . | TRBJ2-4 | TRBV19 | .
CASRLFTGSTGELFF | TGTGCCAGCAGACTTTTTACAGGGAGCACCGGGGAGCTGTTTTTT | . | TRBJ2-2 | TRBV6-5 | .
CASSLQNYEQYF | TGTGCCAGCAGCTTACAGAACTACGAGCAGTACTTC | . | TRBJ2-7 | TRBV7-9 | .
CSASTGNEGYTF | TGCAGTGCTAGTACAGGGAATGAGGGCTACACCTTC | . | TRBJ1-2 | TRBV20-1 | .
CASSLDSGGAIGEQYF | TGCGCCAGCAGCTTGGACAGCGGGGGGGCTATCGGCGAGCAGTACTTC | . | TRBJ2-7 | TRBV5-1 | TRBD2
CASSIGWSSMNTEAFF | TGTGCCAGTAGTATAGGATGGAGCTCCATGAACACTGAAGCTTTCTTT | . | TRBJ1-1 | TRBV19 | .
CASSHGQGFGQPQHF | TGCGCCAGCAGCCACGGACAGGGATTCGGTCAGCCCCAGCATTTT | . | TRBJ1-5 | TRBV4-1 | TRBD1
CASSQGPGNTIYF | TGCGCCAGCAGCCAAGGTCCAGGAAACACCATATATTTT | . | TRBJ1-3 | TRBV4-1 | .
CASSEGTGSNSPLHF | TGTGCCAGCAGTGAAGGGACAGGGAGTAATTCACCCCTCCACTTT | . | TRBJ1-6 | TRBV2 | TRBD1
CASSLGGLDQPQHF | TGTGCCAGCAGTTTAGGGGGGTTAGATCAGCCCCAGCATTTT | . | TRBJ1-5 | TRBV27 | .
CASKTGETPNQPQHF | TGTGCCAGCAAGACAGGGGAGACCCCCAATCAGCCCCAGCATTTT | . | TRBJ1-5 | TRBV6-5 | TRBD1
CASSHQGAGGNTIYF | TGCGCCAGCAGCCACCAGGGGGCGGGTGGAAACACCATATATTTT | . | TRBJ1-3 | TRBV4-1 | TRBD1
CASSPPPGLGNQPQHF | TGTGCCAGCAGCCCCCCGCCAGGGTTAGGCAATCAGCCCCAGCATTTT | . | TRBJ1-5 | TRBV7-2 | .
CASSEFGQGPNQPQHF | TGTGCCAGCAGTGAATTTGGACAGGGCCCAAATCAGCCCCAGCATTTT | . | TRBJ1-5 | TRBV25-1 | TRBD1
CASSPGTGRVDNSPLHF | TGTGCCAGCAGTCCGGGGACAGGGAGGGTTGATAATTCACCCCTCCACTTT | . | TRBJ1-6 | TRBV6-6 | TRBD1
CASSPWAGSYEQYF | TGTGCCAGCAGCCCCTGGGCAGGGTCCTACGAGCAGTACTTC | once | TRBJ2-7 | TRBV7-3 | .
CASSLGRVTNEKLFF | TGTGCCAGCAGCTTAGGCAGGGTGACTAATGAAAAACTGTTTTTT | once | TRBJ1-4 | TRBV7-6 | .
CSVADTAYEQYF | TGCAGCGTTGCTGACACAGCCTACGAGCAGTACTTC | . | TRBJ2-7 | TRBV29-1 | .
CASSDYGRALGEFF | TGTGCCAGCAGTGATTATGGCAGGGCTCTCGGAGAGTTCTTC | few | TRBJ2-1 | TRBV2 | .
CASSFQGPQTGELFF | TGTGCCAGCAGCTTCCAGGGGCCCCAGACCGGGGAGCTGTTTTTT | . | TRBJ2-2 | TRBV7-3 | .
CASSFWDRDSDTQYF | TGTGCCAGCAGCTTTTGGGACAGGGATTCAGATACGCAGTATTTT | . | TRBJ2-3 | TRBV11-2 | TRBD1
CAWSVGGGTDTQYF | TGTGCCTGGAGTGTAGGCGGGGGGACAGATACGCAGTATTTT | . | TRBJ2-3 | TRBV30 | TRBD2
CASSLTSTSPETQYF | TGTGCCAGCAGCTTAACCTCTACTAGCCCGGAGACCCAGTACTTC | . | TRBJ2-5 | TRBV7-9 | .
CASSQARGANTEAFF | TGCGCCAGCAGCCAAGCTCGGGGTGCGAACACTGAAGCTTTCTTT | . | TRBJ1-1 | TRBV4-1 | .
CASSQDAGSTYGYTF | TGTGCCAGTAGTCAAGATGCAGGGTCAACCTATGGCTACACCTTC | . | TRBJ1-2 | TRBV19 | .
CASRSGDPNTGELFF | TGTGCCAGCAGGAGCGGGGATCCGAACACCGGGGAGCTGTTTTTT | . | TRBJ2-2 | TRBV2 | TRBD2
CASSIRDNQPTEAFF | TGTGCCAGTAGTATTAGGGACAACCAACCCACTGAAGCTTTCTTT | . | TRBJ1-1 | TRBV19 | .
CATTGGVDNQPQHF | TGTGCCACCACGGGGGGGGTGGACAATCAGCCCCAGCATTTT | once | TRBJ1-5 | TRBV10-3 | .